Below, 23 T cell receptor beta chains from the same sample are listed, as sequenced in a study of blood T cell repertoires in COVID-19. Clones were read by immunoSEQ multiplex PCR, and TCRdb kept only the in-frame ones, dropping some. The sample has 45,000 to 60,000 clones, 82% seen once; the top ten hold around 14%. Sequencing was performed on peripheral blood. Receptor source: a human donor with acute or convalescent COVID-19. The donor label of this sample is uncertain.

The chain combines TRBV4-2 with TRBJ1-2; the D gene is possibly TRBD1 (6 bases). Germline CDR1 LGHNA, CDR2 YNFKEQ. Between the trimmed V and J ends, which lost 1 base and 3 bases, there was a span of 21 bases. The CDR3 sequence is 18 residues long. CDR3 DNA sequence: TGTGCCAGCAGCCAAGGGATACCGGGACAACCAACGGACTATGGCTACACCTTC. As protein: CASSQGIPGQPTDYGYTF.

To note about this clone: Other nucleotide sequences from this sample produce the same CDR3. V and J are TRBV12-3 or TRBV12-4 and TRBJ2-3, with TRBD1 matching 8 bases. The junction had 0 bases not matched to a gene; V was cut back by 6 bases and J by 1 base. The CDR3 loop spans 13 amino acids. Here the CDR3 reads CASRGQGTDTQYF. The CDR3 bases are TGTGCCAGCAGGGGACAGGGCACAGATACGCAGTATTTT.

V usage is TRBV20-1 and J usage is TRBJ1-4; 8 nucleotides agree with TRBD1. Losses at the gene ends were 3 bases for V and 0 bases for J; bases not matched to a gene: 12. This CDR3 comprises 18 residues. Germline CDR1 reads DFQATT; CDR2 reads SNEGSKA (reference sequence). Here the CDR3 DNA reads TGCAGTGCTAGTAATTCCGGGACAGGCTTTGCAACTAATGAAAAACTGTTTTTT. It specifies CSASNSGTGFATNEKLFF.

This chain connects TRBV30 to TRBJ1-1; 7 bases match TRBD1. CDR3 length: 12 amino acids. Per the germline V gene, CDR1 is GTSNPN and CDR2 is SVGIG (reference sequence). The trim removed 1 base at V and 7 bases at J, leaving 3 bases unmatched. CDR3 in amino acids: CAWSGRGHEAFF. In DNA form, the CDR3 reads TGTGCCTGGAGTGGGAGGGGGCATGAAGCTTTCTTT.

CDR3 amino acids: CASSPHSQGFSNTGELFF. CDR3 coding DNA: TGCGCCAGCAGCCCTCATTCACAGGGGTTCTCGAACACCGGGGAGCTGTTTTTT. V and J are TRBV5-1 and TRBJ2-2; the match to TRBD1 covers 7 bases. CDR1 is SGHRS and CDR2 is YFSETQ in the germline V gene. The CDR3 loop spans 18 amino acids. J was trimmed by 0 bases and V by 4 bases; bases with no gene match: 12.

This rearrangement joins TRBV6-5 to TRBJ2-2; 8 nucleotides line up with TRBD2. After removal of 7 bases from V and 1 base from J, the junction contained 2 bases not matched to a gene. From germline, CDR1 is MNHEY and CDR2 SVGAGI. The CDR3 is 14 residues long. The DNA of the CDR3 is TGTGCCAGCAAGGGACTAGTGAACACCGGGGAGCTGTTTTTT. Translating gives CASKGLVNTGELFF.

The chain carries TRBV24-1 and TRBJ1-2, with unresolved D. The CDR3 spans 11 residues. The V end was cut by 9 bases, the J end by 6 bases, with 10 bases between. Germline CDR1 KGHDR, CDR2 SFDVKD. The CDR3 DNA sequence: TGTGCCACCTACTCCCCGGATGGCTACACCTTC. Translation: CATYSPDGYTF.

The V and J genes are TRBV3-1 (or the pseudogene TRBV3-2) and TRBJ1-1; the D is unclear. The CDR3 contains 13 residues. Trimming took 4 bases from V and 4 from J, leaving 10 bases between them. Per germline, CDR1 LGHDT and CDR2 YNNKEL (reference sequence). The CDR3 nucleotides read TGTGCCAGCAGCCTCGGACTGGCCACTGAAGCTTTCTTT. Amino acid sequence: CASSLGLATEAFF.

The chain employs TRBV5-4 and TRBJ2-3; 9 positions agree with TRBD1. The trim removed 4 bases at V and 0 bases at J, leaving 6 bases unmatched. The germline V gene encodes CDR1 SGHNT and CDR2 YYREEE (reference sequence). The CDR3 covers 16 residues. The CDR3 bases are TGTGCCAGCAGCGCCTGGACAGGGGCTAGCACAGATACGCAGTATTTT. It encodes CASSAWTGASTDTQYF.

This rearrangement joins TRBV7-2 to TRBJ1-2; 7 positions agree with TRBD1. Per germline, CDR1 SGHTA and CDR2 FQGNSA. The CDR3 is made up of 13 amino acids. V lost 3 bases and J lost 6; bases outside the gene matches: 4. The CDR3 DNA is TGTGCCAGCAGCTTCTCCGGACAGGATGGCTACACCTTC. This translates into CASSFSGQDGYTF.

As DNA, the CDR3 is TGTGCCAGCTCACCACGCTCTACAGGTCAGAACACTGAAGCTTTCTTT. Its protein product is CASSPRSTGQNTEAFF. This sequence joins TRBV18 and TRBJ1-1; D is perhaps TRBD1 (5 bases). Germline CDR1 reads KGHSH; CDR2 reads LQKENI. This CDR3 has 16 amino acids. V gave up 1 base and J gave up 1 base, with 13 bases separating them.

The V and J genes are TRBV28 and TRBJ2-3; perhaps TRBD2 as D (5 bases). The germline gives CDR1 MDHEN, CDR2 SYDVKM. The germline V and J ends were trimmed by 5 bases and 1 base, with 10 bases remaining between them. This CDR3 has 14 residues. The CDR3 protein is CASSTNGGTDTQYF. CDR3 in DNA: TGTGCCAGCAGTACCAACGGGGGCACAGATACGCAGTATTTT.

The J gene is TRBJ1-5, the V gene TRBV28; D may be TRBD1 (5 bases). V was pared by 6 bases and J by 5 bases, with 14 bases between. The length of the CDR3 is 14 residues. Germline V gene sequence: CDR1 MDHEN, CDR2 SYDVKM. The CDR3 spells CASRAGDRDQPQHF. Here the CDR3 DNA reads TGTGCCAGCAGGGCGGGGGACCGCGATCAGCCCCAGCATTTT.

The V and J genes are TRBV5-1 and TRBJ1-1; D might be TRBD1 (6 bases). Per the germline V gene, CDR1 is SGHRS and CDR2 is YFSETQ. V lost 2 bases and J 7 bases, leaving 12 bases between the germline ends. The CDR3 totals 13 residues. The chain's CDR3 is CASSFGGGGEAFF. CDR3 DNA sequence: TGCGCCAGCAGCTTCGGGGGCGGGGGTGAAGCTTTCTTT.

The CDR3 loop is CASSWGGAEQYF. The CDR3 nucleotides read TGTGCCAGCAGCTGGGGCGGGGCCGAGCAGTACTTC. The chain recombines TRBV5-4 with TRBJ2-7, with D tentatively TRBD2 (6 bases). The germline CDR1 and CDR2 sequences are SGHNT and YYREEE (reference sequence). Deletions cut 3 bases from V and 6 bases from J, with 10 bases between. The CDR3 has 12 residues.

This clone has more than one count but fewer than ten. This sequence joins TRBV6-2 or TRBV6-3 and TRBJ1-5; 8 positions match TRBD1. Germline assignment: CDR1 MNHEY and CDR2 SVGEGT. The length of the CDR3 is 14 residues. Trimming removed 4 bases from V and 5 bases from J; junction bases left unmatched: 4. In nucleotides, the CDR3 is TGTGCCAGCAGTTCGCTGACAGGGGATCAGCCCCAGCATTTT. Its translation is CASSSLTGDQPQHF.

The chain has TRBV29-1 and TRBJ1-1; 7 positions agree with TRBD1. The CDR3 extends over 15 amino acids. Germline V gene data show CDR1 as SQVTM and CDR2 as ANQGSEA. Losses at the gene ends were 2 bases for V and 11 bases for J; bases not matched to a gene: 17. The CDR3 sequence: CSVEPGQWRPVGAFF. The CDR3 nucleotides are TGCAGCGTTGAACCGGGACAGTGGAGGCCAGTGGGGGCTTTCTTT.

V is TRBV2 and J is TRBJ1-6; tentatively, D is TRBD1 (6 bases). Germline V gives CDR1 SNHLY, CDR2 FYNNEI. The CDR3 has 15 amino acids. Trimming stripped 8 bases from V and 0 bases from J, with 11 bases between. The CDR3 DNA reads as TGTGCCAGCGGTACAGGGAGCTCCTATAATTCACCCCTCCACTTT. Its protein product is CASGTGSSYNSPLHF.

J is TRBJ2-2 and V is TRBV4-3; a possible D gene is TRBD1 (5 bases). The CDR3 covers 14 residues. The germline CDR1 and CDR2 sequences are LGHNA and YSLEER. V was clipped by 3 bases and J by 1 base, with 6 bases between them. CDR3 bases: TGCGCCAGCAGCCACGGACAGAACACCGGGGAGCTGTTTTTT. Its protein product is CASSHGQNTGELFF.

The chain employs TRBV5-5 and TRBJ2-3, with 14 bases fitting TRBD2. The CDR3 runs to 16 residues. Germline CDR1 SGHKS, CDR2 YYEKEE (reference sequence). V lost 3 bases and J lost 6; bases outside the gene matches: 6. CDR3 residues: CASSSRLAGGYDTQYF. CDR3 in DNA: TGTGCCAGCAGCTCACGACTAGCGGGAGGGTATGATACGCAGTATTTT.

The chain employs TRBV7-2 and TRBJ1-4; maybe TRBD1 (6 bases). Looked up from germline, CDR1 is SGHTA and CDR2 is FQGNSA. CDR3 size: 15 residues. V was pared by 5 bases and J by 4 bases, with 14 bases between. Written as DNA, the CDR3 is TGTGCCAGCAGCCCCCAGACAGGATTTAATGAAAAACTGTTTTTT. It yields the protein CASSPQTGFNEKLFF.

This chain joins TRBV30 and TRBJ1-1; D call uncertain. V gave up 0 bases and J gave up 1 base, with 6 bases separating them. The germline V gene encodes CDR1 GTSNPN and CDR2 SVGIG (reference sequence). The CDR3 consists of 13 residues. CDR3: CAWSVAGNTEAFF. In DNA, the CDR3 is TGTGCCTGGAGTGTAGCCGGGAACACTGAAGCTTTCTTT.

The V gene is TRBV10-3, the J gene TRBJ1-2; D is perhaps TRBD1 (6 bases). CDR1 is ENHRY and CDR2 is SYGVKD in the germline V gene. V shed 0 bases and J shed 2 bases, with 19 bases lying between them. The CDR3 spans 18 residues. The CDR3 DNA reads TGTGCCATCAGTGAGTCGGCCCCAGGGGCGACAGAGAACTATGGCTACACCTTC. Translated: CAISESAPGATENYGYTF.